These T cell receptor beta chains were read from a single sample in a study of control samples from healthy donors and cancer patients. Sequencing was performed with immunoSEQ multiplex PCR; in TCRdb, only in-frame clones are kept and a portion is missing. This sample has 77,000 or so clones, with roughly 91% found just once. Specimen: blood. These receptors were taken from a man aged 25-45 years in good health. The CDR3 runs from the conserved cysteine through the conserved F or W. A D gene is named only where the DNA matches it firmly. A row's size may be missing; if present it is once, few, many or a size class.

D gene | J gene | CDR3 length | clone size | V gene | CDR3 protein | CDR3 DNA
. | TRBJ2-3 | 18 | . | TRBV11-2 | CASSYRARAGASTDTQYF | TGTGCCAGCAGTTATAGGGCCCGGGCAGGGGCAAGCACAGATACGCAGTATTTT
TRBD2 | TRBJ2-1 | 16 | . | TRBV19 | CASSIHPSGSHNEQFF | TGTGCCAGTAGTATTCATCCTAGCGGGAGCCACAATGAGCAGTTCTTC
. | TRBJ1-1 | 13 | once | TRBV27 | CASSLTTGTEAFF | TGTGCCAGCAGTTTAACAACGGGCACTGAAGCTTTCTTT
. | TRBJ2-3 | 16 | . | TRBV4-1 | CASSQESGSLAIAQYF | TGCGCCAGCAGCCAAGAATCAGGTAGTCTAGCGATCGCGCAGTATTTT
. | TRBJ2-7 | 14 | . | TRBV5-1 | CASSLRGGLYEQYF | TGCGCCAGCAGCTTGCGGGGCGGACTCTACGAGCAGTACTTC
TRBD1 | TRBJ2-3 | 14 | . | TRBV11-2 | CASSLTGGTDTQYF | TGTGCCAGCAGCTTGACAGGGGGTACAGATACGCAGTATTTT
. | TRBJ1-5 | 17 | . | TRBV4-2 | CASSQEDPGRGNQPQHF | TGTGCCAGCAGCCAAGAAGACCCGGGACGGGGCAATCAGCCCCAGCATTTT
. | TRBJ2-1 | 15 | . | TRBV10-3 | CAISERGFSYNEQFF | TGTGCCATCAGTGAGAGGGGATTCTCCTACAATGAGCAGTTCTTC
. | TRBJ2-7 | 11 | . | TRBV6-6 | CASSHSYEQYF | TGTGCCAGCAGTCACAGCTACGAGCAGTACTTC
. | TRBJ1-6 | 13 | . | TRBV7-2 | CASSLEPDSPLHF | TGTGCCAGCAGCTTAGAGCCGGATTCACCCCTCCACTTT
. | TRBJ2-3 | 15 | . | TRBV4-1 | CASVRRGESADTQYF | TGCGCCAGCGTCCGGAGGGGGGAATCCGCCGATACGCAGTATTTT
. | TRBJ1-1 | 10 | . | TRBV20-1 | CSASGGVAFF | TGCAGTGCTTCGGGGGGTGTAGCTTTCTTT
. | TRBJ1-2 | 14 | . | TRBV5-5 | CASSLDRTSYGYTF | TGTGCCAGCAGCTTGGACAGAACGTCCTATGGCTACACCTTC
. | TRBJ2-5 | 15 | . | TRBV19 | CASRSREGRTETQYF | TGTGCCAGTAGATCCAGAGAGGGGAGGACGGAGACCCAGTACTTC
. | TRBJ2-1 | 13 | . | TRBV27 | CASSSGGANEQFF | TGTGCCAGCAGTTCAGGGGGGGCCAATGAGCAGTTCTTC
. | TRBJ2-5 | 14 | . | TRBV4-2 | CASSQLDSQETQYF | TGTGCCAGCAGCCAACTAGATTCCCAAGAGACCCAGTACTTC
. | TRBJ1-3 | 14 | . | TRBV7-2 | CASSSGSSGNTIYF | TGTGCCAGCAGCTCCGGTAGTTCTGGAAACACCATATATTTT
. | TRBJ1-1 | 13 | few | TRBV12-3/TRBV12-4 | CASSFKGGTEAFF | TGTGCCAGCAGTTTCAAGGGGGGTACTGAAGCTTTCTTT
TRBD2 | TRBJ2-1 | 17 | once | TRBV11-3 | CASSLRSGGSSYNEQFF | TGTGCCAGCAGCTTAAGGTCGGGAGGAAGCTCCTACAATGAGCAGTTCTTC
. | TRBJ1-6 | 15 | once | TRBV6-2/TRBV6-3 | CASSYPYREISPLHF | TGTGCCAGCAGTTACCCTTACAGGGAGATTTCACCCCTCCACTTT
. | TRBJ1-6 | 14 | . | TRBV28 | CASISGQGSSPLHF | TGTGCCAGCATTTCGGGGCAAGGGAGTTCACCCCTCCACTTT
TRBD2 | TRBJ2-3 | 16 | . | TRBV28 | CASSSTSGGSKDTQYF | TGTGCCAGCAGTTCGACTAGCGGGGGCTCAAAAGATACGCAGTATTTT
. | TRBJ2-1 | 20 | . | TRBV5-1 | CTKGRRVAGQALGFTNEQFF | TGCACGAAGGGCCGACGAGTAGCGGGACAGGCATTGGGGTTCACCAATGAGCAGTTCTTC
TRBD2 | TRBJ2-1 | 19 | . | TRBV27 | CASSLLRTSGGRYGNEQFF | TGTGCCAGCAGTTTGCTCCGGACTAGCGGAGGGCGCTACGGCAATGAGCAGTTCTTC
. | TRBJ2-4 | 13 | . | TRBV5-1 | CASSLGLINIQYF | TGCGCCAGCAGCTTGGGCCTCATTAACATTCAGTACTTC
TRBD2 | TRBJ2-1 | 15 | . | TRBV11-2 | CASTALAGGPSEQFF | TGTGCCAGCACTGCCTTAGCGGGAGGGCCTAGTGAGCAGTTCTTC
. | TRBJ2-3 | 12 | . | TRBV9 | CASSANTDTQYF | TGTGCCAGCAGCGCGAACACAGATACGCAGTATTTT
TRBD2 | TRBJ2-7 | 14 | . | TRBV19 | CASSMLAGTYEQYF | TGTGCCAGTAGTATGCTAGCGGGGACCTACGAGCAGTACTTC
. | TRBJ1-2 | 15 | . | TRBV2 | CASTSGTKIPGGYTF | TGTGCCAGCACTTCCGGGACTAAAATCCCGGGTGGCTACACCTTC
TRBD1 | TRBJ1-1 | 16 | once | TRBV5-1 | CASSQGTGATNTEAFF | TGCGCCAGCAGCCAGGGGACAGGGGCTACGAACACTGAAGCTTTCTTT
TRBD1 | TRBJ2-2 | 13 | . | TRBV3-1/TRBV3-2 | CASSSRGPGELFF | TGTGCCAGCAGCTCTAGGGGGCCCGGGGAGCTGTTTTTT